Listed below are T cell receptor beta chains from one sample, sequenced in a study. TCRdb reanalysed the RT-PCR reads using MiXCR and keeps one entry per CDR3 protein. Of about 680,000 distinct CDR3 sequences listed, 14% were seen once; the top ten hold 3% to 4.5%. The source material was memory CD4+ T cells from blood. These TCRs come from a female donor in good health, serving as a healthy control. CDR3s include the opening cysteine and the closing phenylalanine or tryptophan. The order of the fields is CDR3 DNA, CDR3 protein, clone size, V gene, J gene, D gene. D genes are given only for firm matches. Not every row has a clone size; where given, it reads once, few, many or a size class.

CDR3nt: TGTGCCAGTAGTAGGCCGGGACTGGGACAAGAGACCCAGTACTTC
CDR3aa: CASSRPGLGQETQYF
abundance: few
v_gene: TRBV19
j_gene: TRBJ2-5
d_gene: -

CDR3nt: TGTGCCAGCAGCTCCCGTGCATCAGACCGGGACAGGGGGCTTTCACCCCTCCACTTT
CDR3aa: CASSSRASDRDRGLSPLHF
abundance: -
v_gene: TRBV7-8
j_gene: TRBJ1-6
d_gene: TRBD1

CDR3nt: TGTGCCAGCACCATGACAGGGGGCGATCAGCCCCAGCATTTT
CDR3aa: CASTMTGGDQPQHF
abundance: -
v_gene: TRBV2
j_gene: TRBJ1-5
d_gene: TRBD1

CDR3nt: TGTGCCAGCAGTTACTCGGGTGTAGCGGGGGGATACGAGCAGTACTTC
CDR3aa: CASSYSGVAGGYEQYF
abundance: many
v_gene: TRBV6-5
j_gene: TRBJ2-7
d_gene: TRBD2

CDR3nt: TGCGCCAGCAGACAAGGGACAGGGGGGGAGACCCAGTACTTC
CDR3aa: CASRQGTGGETQYF
abundance: -
v_gene: TRBV5-1
j_gene: TRBJ2-5
d_gene: TRBD1

CDR3nt: TGCAGTGCTATGAAGCGAGAGACCCAGTACTTC
CDR3aa: CSAMKRETQYF
abundance: many
v_gene: TRBV20-1
j_gene: TRBJ2-5
d_gene: -

CDR3nt: TGTGCCAGCAGGTCCGCCGGGACAGGGGCCCGCAATGAGCAGTTCTTC
CDR3aa: CASRSAGTGARNEQFF
abundance: few
v_gene: TRBV6-2/TRBV6-3
j_gene: TRBJ2-1
d_gene: TRBD1

CDR3nt: TGTGCCAGCAGCCCGTCGGGGCAAATAAACACTGAAGCTTTCTTT
CDR3aa: CASSPSGQINTEAFF
abundance: -
v_gene: TRBV5-6
j_gene: TRBJ1-1
d_gene: -

CDR3nt: TGCGCCAGCAGCCAAGGTCCGTCTGGGACTATATCCGGGGAGCTGTTTTTT
CDR3aa: CASSQGPSGTISGELFF
abundance: many
v_gene: TRBV4-3
j_gene: TRBJ2-2
d_gene: TRBD2

CDR3nt: TGTGCCAGCAGCTTAGGACCCACGCCAACCTACGAGCAGTACTTC
CDR3aa: CASSLGPTPTYEQYF
abundance: many
v_gene: TRBV7-9
j_gene: TRBJ2-7
d_gene: -

CDR3nt: TGTGCCGGCGGAGGGAGGGGCGGGGAGCTGTTTTTT
CDR3aa: CAGGGRGGELFF
abundance: few
v_gene: TRBV7-2
j_gene: TRBJ2-2
d_gene: TRBD2

CDR3nt: TGTGCCAGCAGCCCAGGGACTAGCGGGGGAATTTACAATGAGCAGTTCTTC
CDR3aa: CASSPGTSGGIYNEQFF
abundance: -
v_gene: TRBV3-1
j_gene: TRBJ2-1
d_gene: TRBD2

CDR3nt: TGTGGCAGCAGGCGGGAGGGCTACAATGAGCAGTTCTTC
CDR3aa: CGSRREGYNEQFF
abundance: -
v_gene: TRBV12-3/TRBV12-4
j_gene: TRBJ2-1
d_gene: TRBD2

CDR3nt: TGTGCCAGAGTCGCAGCAAGCGGGGTCTACAATGAGCAGTTCTTC
CDR3aa: CARVAASGVYNEQFF
abundance: -
v_gene: TRBV6-2/TRBV6-3
j_gene: TRBJ2-1
d_gene: TRBD2

CDR3nt: TGTGCCAGCAGAGGGGGAAATAACTATGGCTACACCTTC
CDR3aa: CASRGGNNYGYTF
abundance: -
v_gene: TRBV28
j_gene: TRBJ1-2
d_gene: -

CDR3nt: TGTGCCAGCAGTACGCACAGGTTGGGCACGCAGTATTTT
CDR3aa: CASSTHRLGTQYF
abundance: many
v_gene: TRBV6-5
j_gene: TRBJ2-3
d_gene: -

CDR3nt: TGCAGCGCCGGGACAGGGTGGTACGAGCAGTACTTC
CDR3aa: CSAGTGWYEQYF
abundance: many
v_gene: TRBV29-1
j_gene: TRBJ2-7
d_gene: TRBD1

CDR3nt: TGTGCCATCAGCCCTTCGGGAGGGGCGCATGGCTACACCTTC
CDR3aa: CAISPSGGAHGYTF
abundance: many
v_gene: TRBV10-3
j_gene: TRBJ1-2
d_gene: -

CDR3nt: TGTGCCAGCAGCTTAAAGATGGAGACCCAGTACTTC
CDR3aa: CASSLKMETQYF
abundance: many
v_gene: TRBV7-9
j_gene: TRBJ2-5
d_gene: -

CDR3nt: TGTGCCAGCAGGGAAGGCTACGAGCAGTACTTC
CDR3aa: CASREGYEQYF
abundance: many
v_gene: TRBV28
j_gene: TRBJ2-7
d_gene: -

CDR3nt: TGCGCCAGCAGCCCCGGGGCAGAAACGACCCTAAACTATGGCTACACCTTC
CDR3aa: CASSPGAETTLNYGYTF
abundance: -
v_gene: TRBV5-1
j_gene: TRBJ1-2
d_gene: -

CDR3nt: TGCGCCAGCAGCACTACCGGGACAGGGGATGGCTACACCTTC
CDR3aa: CASSTTGTGDGYTF
abundance: many
v_gene: TRBV5-1
j_gene: TRBJ1-2
d_gene: TRBD1

CDR3nt: TGTGCCAGCAGCTCCATACAGGGTTTGGGAACTGAAGCTTTCTTT
CDR3aa: CASSSIQGLGTEAFF
abundance: -
v_gene: TRBV7-9
j_gene: TRBJ1-1
d_gene: -

CDR3nt: TGTGCCAGCAGCCGGACAGTACCTGAAGCTTTCTTT
CDR3aa: CASSRTVPEAFF
abundance: -
v_gene: TRBV28
j_gene: TRBJ1-1
d_gene: -

CDR3nt: TGTGCCAGCAGCTTAGTTAGACTAGCGCACGAGACCCAGTACTTC
CDR3aa: CASSLVRLAHETQYF
abundance: -
v_gene: TRBV7-2
j_gene: TRBJ2-5
d_gene: TRBD2

CDR3nt: TGTGCCAGCAGCGTAGGCGTGGCCGGCTCCTACGAGCAGTACTTC
CDR3aa: CASSVGVAGSYEQYF
abundance: many
v_gene: TRBV9
j_gene: TRBJ2-7
d_gene: -

CDR3nt: TGCGCCAGCAGCTTGTCCCCAGGGGGCACTGAAGCTTTCTTT
CDR3aa: CASSLSPGGTEAFF
abundance: many
v_gene: TRBV5-1
j_gene: TRBJ1-1
d_gene: TRBD1

CDR3nt: TGCAGTGCTAGAGGAATAGGGGGACAGGAGCACTATGGCTACACCTTC
CDR3aa: CSARGIGGQEHYGYTF
abundance: -
v_gene: TRBV20-1
j_gene: TRBJ1-2
d_gene: TRBD1

CDR3nt: TGCGCCAGCAGCCAAGAAAGGAGGTATGAAGCTTTCTTT
CDR3aa: CASSQERRYEAFF
abundance: -
v_gene: TRBV4-3
j_gene: TRBJ1-1
d_gene: -

CDR3nt: TGTGCCAGCAGTTTATTCGTTACAGTCCCTGAAAAACTGTTTTTT
CDR3aa: CASSLFVTVPEKLFF
abundance: few
v_gene: TRBV12-3/TRBV12-4
j_gene: TRBJ1-4
d_gene: -

CDR3nt: TGCATCCGCTGGGCCACAGGCTATGGCTACACCTTC
CDR3aa: CIRWATGYGYTF
abundance: -
v_gene: TRBV20-1
j_gene: TRBJ1-2
d_gene: -

CDR3nt: TGTGCCTGGGGGGTCGATAGCAATCAGCCCCAGCATTTT
CDR3aa: CAWGVDSNQPQHF
abundance: few
v_gene: TRBV30
j_gene: TRBJ1-5
d_gene: -

CDR3nt: TGTGCCAGCAGTCCCGGGACAGGGACGGATGAGCAGTTCTTC
CDR3aa: CASSPGTGTDEQFF
abundance: -
v_gene: TRBV3-1
j_gene: TRBJ2-1
d_gene: TRBD1

CDR3nt: TGTGCCAGCAGCCTTCTCCGGGGCAATGAGCAGTTCTTC
CDR3aa: CASSLLRGNEQFF
abundance: -
v_gene: TRBV6-1
j_gene: TRBJ2-1
d_gene: -

CDR3nt: TGTGCCAGCAGTCCGGACAGGGGGGCCGGGCAGTACTTC
CDR3aa: CASSPDRGAGQYF
abundance: -
v_gene: TRBV7-9
j_gene: TRBJ2-7
d_gene: TRBD1